The clone carrying this TCR beta chain was seen many times. What it binds is not known. Ophthalmopathy-affected donors exhibited moderate-to-severe activity, CAS ≥3, NOSPECS ≥4, and duration under 3 months. If patients had other autoimmune diseases, uncontrolled infections, pregnancy or lactation, they were excluded. Symptoms, serum thyroxine and TRAb, thyroid ultrasound, and orbital computed tomography formed the diagnostic basis. The data were taken from a study of Graves' ophthalmopathy and Graves' hyperthyroidism. The CDR3 is 14 amino acids. V gave up 4 bases and J gave up 6 bases, with 13 bases separating them. Germline V CDR1 and CDR2: MDHEN, SYDVKM. Amplified material comprised TCR beta CDR3 regions derived from RNA transcripts. First-round RT-PCR with HTBI primers preceded a second-round multiplex PCR. TCRdb passed the multiplex PCR reads through MiXCR, listing each CDR3 protein once. The table lists about 480,000 distinct CDR3 sequences, around an eighth of them singletons.

Study findings and constraints: Detected in blood as well were most expanded thyroid clonotypes with frequency above 0.001.

This TCR was sampled from a woman aged 25 to 39 with Graves' ophthalmopathy. The chain couples TRBV28 to TRBJ2-4; a possible D gene is TRBD1 (5 bases). Sequencing used blood. CDR3 sequence: CASSSPGRVNIQYF. In DNA form, the CDR3 reads TGTGCCAGCAGTTCCCCGGGCAGGGTAAACATTCAGTACTTC. Complete variable domain (other parts from reference TRBV28 and TRBJ2-4): DVKVTQSSRYLVKRTGEKVFLECVQDMDHENMFWYRQDPGLGLRLIYFSYDVKMKEKGDIPEGYSVSREKKERFSLILESASTNQTSMYLCASSSPGRVNIQYFGAGTRLSVL.